These 9 T cell receptor beta chains share one sample of origin, sequenced in a study of identical twins. One entry per CDR3 protein, called by TCRdb with MiXCR from the 5' RACE reads. Here the sample spans 450,000 or so distinct CDR3 sequences, approximately 25% being singletons. The same data also contributed to another study, on T cells expressing NK-cell markers.

The sequenced material came from CD4+ T cells sorted from blood. These receptors came from a woman aged 18 to 35 in good health.

The rearrangement joins TRBV27 to TRBJ2-4; TRBD2 agrees at 12 bases. Germline V gene sequence: CDR1 MNHEY, CDR2 SMNVEV (reference sequence). V lost 5 bases, J lost 3 bases, and 5 bases stayed unmatched. This CDR3 is 16 amino acids long. CDR3 nucleotides: TGTGCCAGCAGTCAACCTAGCGGGAGGGTCAAAAACATTCAGTACTTC. Residues: CASSQPSGRVKNIQYF.

This clonotype was seen a handful of times. The CDR3 coding sequence is TGTGCCAGCGCAAGGGGTTCCAAAAACATTCAGTACTTC. The encoded protein is CASARGSKNIQYF. This chain connects TRBV6-1 to TRBJ2-4; the D gene is possibly TRBD1 (5 bases). Germline CDR1 is MNHNS and CDR2 is SASEGT. The CDR3 runs 13 residues. V lost 8 bases and J lost 2, with 10 bases in between.

This clonotype was counted a few times. The rearrangement joins TRBV6-6 to TRBJ2-5; no definite D call. The CDR3 totals 13 residues. V lost 8 bases and J lost 3, with 13 bases in between. Germline assignment: CDR1 MNHNY and CDR2 SVGAGI (reference sequence). The CDR3 DNA is TGTGCCAGCGGCGGACCGACCAAAGAGACCCAGTACTTC. It yields the protein CASGGPTKETQYF.

This clonotype turned up a few times. This rearrangement joins TRBV6-5 to TRBJ2-5; no definite D call. Germline lookup yields CDR1 MNHEY and CDR2 SVGAGI. The CDR3 contains 11 residues. Trimming removed 0 bases from V and 10 bases from J, with 6 bases in between. The CDR3 sequence is CASSYSSDQYF. DNA for the CDR3: TGTGCCAGCAGTTACTCGTCTGACCAGTACTTC.

Only a few counts were recorded for this clonotype. The rearrangement joins TRBV7-2 to TRBJ1-3; no reliable D call. Germline CDR1 and CDR2: SGHTA and FQGNSA. Trimming stripped 4 bases from V and 11 bases from J, with 12 bases between. The CDR3 loop spans 12 amino acids. DNA of the CDR3: TGTGCCAGCAGCTCAGCTAATGTCGCCATATATTTT. This encodes CASSSANVAIYF. The variable domain in full, with the rest retrieved from reference TRBV7-2 and TRBJ1-3, is GAGVSQSPSNKVTEKGKDVELRCDPISGHTALYWYRQSLGQGLEFLIYFQGNSAPDKSGLPSDRFSAERTGGSVSTLTIQRTQQEDSAVYLCASSSANVAIYFGEGSWLTVV.

This rearrangement joins TRBV11-1 to TRBJ2-1, with no clear D. Germline V gene sequence: CDR1 SGHAT, CDR2 FQDESV (reference sequence). This CDR3 has 15 residues. Trimming pared 4 bases from V and 8 bases from J, leaving 18 bases between. The CDR3 DNA reads TGTGCCAGCAGCTCCCGACTCAGCAGGTGGTATGAGCAGTTCTTC. It codes for CASSSRLSRWYEQFF.

The chain uses TRBV20-1 and TRBJ1-2; a weak D match, TRBD1 (5 bases). Per the germline V gene, CDR1 is DFQATT and CDR2 is SNEGSKA (reference sequence). The CDR3 consists of 13 residues. V was clipped by 4 bases and J by 4 bases, with 13 bases between them. The CDR3 protein is CSAIGSGTYGYTF. DNA for the CDR3: TGCAGTGCTATCGGGTCAGGGACCTATGGCTACACCTTC.

The V and J genes are TRBV20-1 and TRBJ2-7, with 9 nucleotides matching TRBD2. Germline CDR1 is DFQATT and CDR2 is SNEGSKA (reference sequence). This CDR3 region has 14 residues. Trimming removed 1 base from V and 2 bases from J; junction bases left unmatched: 3. The CDR3 nucleotides read TGCAGTGCTAGAGGACTAGCGGACCCCTACGAGCAGTACTTC. It specifies CSARGLADPYEQYF.

The rearrangement joins TRBV10-3 to TRBJ1-1, with D possibly being TRBD1 (5 bases). The V end lost 10 bases, the J end lost 0 bases, and 15 bases lay between the germline ends. Germline V lookup: CDR1 ENHRY, CDR2 SYGVKD. The CDR3 length is 14 residues. CDR3 protein: CATGGGSVNTEAFF. The CDR3, as DNA: TGTGCCACCGGGGGTGGGTCCGTGAACACTGAAGCTTTCTTT.